This T cell receptor beta chain was captured by sequencing in a study of Ad26.COV2.S vaccination and SARS-CoV-2 variants. The germline V gene encodes CDR1 SNHLY and CDR2 FYNNEI. V lost 6 bases to trimming and J lost 7 bases, with 10 bases between them. The CDR3 spans 12 residues. Only in-frame clones appear in the TCRdb table, and some are missing; sequencing was by immunoSEQ multiplex PCR. The sample gives some 180,000 clones, roughly 89% of which show up once; 5% to 6.5% is in the top ten. This clonotype was obtained from a human donor who had recovered from COVID-19. The specimen was peripheral blood, collected after recovery from COVID-19. This rearrangement joins TRBV2 to TRBJ2-1; maybe TRBD2 (6 bases). The CDR3 DNA reads TGTGCCAGCAGCTCTGGGGGGAATGAGCAGTTCTTC. This gives the protein CASSSGGNEQFF.